These T cell receptor beta chains were read from a single sample in a study of PD-L1 blockade in urothelial cancer. Some clones are missing from TCRdb's copy, which holds only in-frame ones; the method was immunoSEQ multiplex PCR. The table has 50,000 to 65,000 clones, about four fifths seen once. This sample comprised PBMCs, obtained around atezolizumab (anti-PD-L1) treatment. These TCRs come from a man in his sixties or seventies with urothelial cancer. CDR3s include the opening cysteine and the closing phenylalanine or tryptophan. D genes are given only for firm matches. Size is omitted from some rows. Given values are once, few, many or a class for expanded clones.

J gene,clone size,D gene,V gene,CDR3 protein,CDR3 DNA
TRBJ2-2,few,TRBD2,TRBV5-6,CASSLAGRNTGELFF,TGTGCCAGCAGCTTAGCGGGGCGGAACACCGGGGAGCTGTTTTTT
TRBJ1-2,NA,NA,TRBV6-1,CASSEPAGYYGYTF,TGTGCCAGCAGTGAGCCAGCGGGGTACTATGGCTACACCTTC
TRBJ2-3,NA,NA,TRBV29-1,CSVGLTDTQYF,TGCAGCGTCGGACTCACAGATACGCAGTATTTT
TRBJ1-1,NA,NA,TRBV28,CASSLWRGEAFF,TGTGCCAGCAGTTTATGGAGGGGGGAAGCTTTCTTT
TRBJ2-7,NA,NA,TRBV5-1,CASSLDGGLDEQYF,TGCGCCAGCAGCTTGGATGGGGGGTTGGACGAGCAGTACTTC
TRBJ2-1,NA,NA,TRBV7-2,CASSLGLAYNEQFF,TGTGCCAGCAGCTTAGGGCTAGCCTACAATGAGCAGTTCTTC
TRBJ2-1,NA,NA,TRBV9,CASSVTAANNEQFF,TGTGCCAGCAGCGTAACTGCGGCCAACAATGAGCAGTTCTTC
TRBJ2-7,NA,TRBD2,TRBV6-1,CASSSSGTYEQYF,TGTGCCAGCAGCTCTAGCGGTACCTACGAGCAGTACTTC
TRBJ2-2,once,NA,TRBV9,CASSVAQGSTGELFF,TGTGCCAGCAGCGTAGCTCAGGGGAGCACCGGGGAGCTGTTTTTT
TRBJ2-3,NA,TRBD2,TRBV5-1,CASSLGLAGGTSTDTQYF,TGCGCCAGCAGCTTGGGACTAGCGGGAGGGACTAGCACAGATACGCAGTATTTT
TRBJ1-2,NA,TRBD1,TRBV10-3,CAISLTGVAYGYTF,TGTGCCATCAGCCTGACAGGGGTAGCTTATGGCTACACCTTC
TRBJ1-4,once,TRBD1,TRBV5-1,CASSLGTGSTNEKLFF,TGCGCCAGCAGCTTGGGGACAGGATCAACTAATGAAAAACTGTTTTTT
TRBJ1-5,NA,NA,TRBV6-6,CASTGGGVSNQPQHF,TGTGCCAGCACGGGGGGAGGGGTAAGCAATCAGCCCCAGCATTTT
TRBJ2-5,NA,TRBD2,TRBV11-2,CASSGPSGVGMETQYF,TGTGCCAGCAGCGGACCTAGCGGGGTGGGCATGGAGACCCAGTACTTC
TRBJ2-5,NA,NA,TRBV5-1,CASSPVVGEETQYF,TGCGCCAGCAGCCCGGTTGTAGGGGAAGAGACCCAGTACTTC
TRBJ1-5,NA,NA,TRBV21-1,CASSKGPGRGSNQPQHF,TGTGCCAGCAGCAAAGGGCCCGGCAGGGGGAGCAATCAGCCCCAGCATTTT
TRBJ1-1,NA,NA,TRBV9,CASSVDSRMNTEAFF,TGTGCCAGCAGCGTAGACAGTAGGATGAACACTGAAGCTTTCTTT